Below, 30 T cell receptor beta chains from the same sample are listed, as sequenced in a study of shared clonotypes between healthy human individuals. TCRdb's table, derived via immunoSEQ multiplex PCR, lists solely in-frame clones and lacks some. The table lists about 2,500,000 clones, over 85% of them singletons. The source material was naive CD4+ T cells sorted from blood. Subset meaning: CD45RA+ positively selected. These receptor sequences come from a man younger than 35 in good health.

The chain links TRBV9 to TRBJ2-1, with TRBD2 identical over 9 bases. Germline V CDR1 and CDR2: SGDLS, YYNGEE. The CDR3 totals 15 residues. V was clipped by 4 bases and J by 9 bases; unmatched bases: 11. This CDR3 is CASSPVQRGAVEQFF. The CDR3 DNA is TGTGCCAGCAGCCCGGTGCAGCGGGGGGCAGTTGAGCAGTTCTTC.

Written as DNA, the CDR3 is TGTGCCAGCTCACCATGGGACAGGTTTCAAGAGACCCAGTACTTC. It yields the protein CASSPWDRFQETQYF. The chain has TRBV18 and TRBJ2-5; 8 nucleotides align to TRBD1. This CDR3 comprises 15 residues. J lost 2 bases, V lost 2 bases, and 4 bases had no gene match. CDR1 is KGHSH, CDR2 LQKENI, per germline.

The chain recombines TRBV5-1 with TRBJ1-1, with 7 bases identical to TRBD1. Germline CDR1 is SGHRS and CDR2 is YFSETQ. J lost 4 bases, V lost 3 bases, and 9 bases had no gene match. The CDR3 consists of 15 residues. CDR3 DNA sequence: TGCGCCAGCAGCTATAAGGGGGCGCTGGGCACTGAAGCTTTCTTT. It encodes CASSYKGALGTEAFF.

J is TRBJ2-7 and V is TRBV28, with 7 bases aligning to TRBD1. CDR3 length equals 13 residues. CDR1 is MDHEN and CDR2 is SYDVKM in the germline V gene. The junction had 4 bases not matched to a gene; V was cut back by 6 bases and J by 2 bases. The CDR3: CASRDTGAYEQYF. CDR3 bases: TGTGCCAGCAGAGACACAGGGGCCTACGAGCAGTACTTC.

This CDR3 reads CASSGLDRGETQYF. The CDR3 nucleotides read TGTGCCAGCAGTGGACTAGACCGAGGAGAGACCCAGTACTTC. This chain connects TRBV6-1 to TRBJ2-5; TRBD2 might be the D (6 bases). Deletions cut 4 bases from V and 4 bases from J, with 13 bases between. From germline, CDR1 is MNHNS and CDR2 SASEGT. The CDR3 is 14 amino acids.

This clone was found once. V and J are TRBV12-2 and TRBJ1-4. TRBV12-2 is a pseudogene segment. The CDR3 consists of 16 residues. The CDR3, as DNA: TGTGCAAGTCGCTTAGCCTGGTTGCTTTGGAATGAAAAACTGTTTTTT. Translating gives CASRLAWLLWNEKLFF.

This clone is a singleton in its sample. This chain uses TRBV19 with TRBJ2-1; TRBD1 matches at 9 bases. Losses at the gene ends were 10 bases for V and 4 bases for J; bases not matched to a gene: 8. Germline V gene sequence: CDR1 LNHDA, CDR2 SQIVND (reference sequence). The CDR3 contains 14 residues. This CDR3 reads CATRGTGIYNEQFF. In DNA form, the CDR3 reads TGTGCCACCAGAGGGACAGGGATATACAATGAGCAGTTCTTC. The full variable domain, rest sourced from reference TRBV19 and TRBJ2-1, is DGGITQSPKYLFRKEGQNVTLSCEQNLNHDAMYWYRQDPGQGLRLIYYSQIVNDFQKGDIAEGYSVSREKKESFPLTVTSAQKNPTAFYLCATRGTGIYNEQFFGPGTRLTVL.

The chain has TRBV7-8 and TRBJ2-7; 9 positions match TRBD1. The germline V gene encodes CDR1 SGHVS and CDR2 FQNEAQ. The length of the CDR3 is 15 residues. V dropped 4 bases and J dropped 1; count of bases not matched to a gene: 5. This chain's CDR3 is CASSSGQGHSYEQYF. CDR3 DNA: TGTGCCAGCAGCTCAGGACAGGGGCATTCCTACGAGCAGTACTTC.

With regard to this clone: The junction does not match germline at one end; this may be a read error. The chain recombines TRBV5-1 with TRBJ1-2, with D hard to call. The germline V gene encodes CDR1 SGHRS and CDR2 YFSETQ. This CDR3 is built from 13 residues. The CDR3 loop is CASSPSGMGNGAF. The CDR3 nucleotides read TGCGCCAGCAGCCCCTCCGGGATGGGTAACGGGGCCTTC.

As concerns this clone: The same CDR3 is also encoded by other DNA sequences in this sample. The chain couples TRBV6-1 to TRBJ2-2; D is unclear. Germline lookup yields CDR1 MNHNS and CDR2 SASEGT. V was trimmed by 4 bases and J by 0 bases, leaving 6 bases between them. This CDR3 has 14 residues. The DNA for the CDR3 is TGTGCCAGCAGTGTTCCAGCGAACACCGGGGAGCTGTTTTTT. Protein product: CASSVPANTGELFF.

The rearrangement uses TRBV14 and TRBJ1-6, with D perhaps matching TRBD1 (6 bases). This CDR3 has 12 amino acids. Deletions cut 5 bases from V and 8 bases from J, with 7 bases between. Germline V gene data show CDR1 as SGHDN and CDR2 as FVKESK. The CDR3 is CASSGQYSPLHF. In DNA form, the CDR3 reads TGTGCCAGCAGCGGACAGTATTCACCCCTCCACTTT.

The V gene is TRBV5-1, the J gene TRBJ2-5, with 9 positions matching TRBD1. The CDR3 is 17 amino acids. The germline V gene encodes CDR1 SGHRS and CDR2 YFSETQ. Germline trimming cut 4 bases from V and 4 bases from J; bases unmatched to any gene: 14. The CDR3 here is CASSPNLLGQGLETQYF. The CDR3 DNA reads as TGCGCCAGCAGCCCGAACCTACTAGGACAGGGGCTAGAGACCCAGTACTTC. Variable domain in full (rest from reference TRBV5-1 and TRBJ2-5): KAGVTQTPRYLIKTRGQQVTLSCSPISGHRSVSWYQQTPGQGLQFLFEYFSETQRNKGNFPGRFSGRQFSNSRSEMNVSTLELGDSALYLCASSPNLLGQGLETQYFGPGTRLLVL.

A word on this clone: The junction and the germline gene differ at one end; a read error may be behind it. The chain is built from TRBV11-1 and TRBJ1-2, with D uncertain. Germline V gives CDR1 SGHAT, CDR2 FQDESV (reference sequence). The CDR3 has 16 residues. CDR3 in DNA: TGTGCCAGCACCTTATCCACGGCCTTCGGTAACTATGGCTACACCTTC. Its protein product is CASTLSTAFGNYGYTF. The complete variable domain, with remaining parts taken from reference TRBV11-1 and TRBJ1-2, reads EAEVAQSPRYKITEKSQAVAFWCDPISGHATLYWYRQILGQGPELLVQFQDESVVDDSQLPKDRFSAERLKGVDSTLKIQPAELGDSAMYLCASTLSTAFGNYGYTFGSGTRLTVV.

The chain is built from TRBV25-1 and TRBJ2-1, with D possibly TRBD2 on 6 matching bases. Trimming stripped 2 bases from V and 4 bases from J, with 12 bases between. Germline assignment: CDR1 MGHDK and CDR2 SYGVNS. The CDR3 contains 15 residues. The CDR3 nucleotides are TGTGCCAGCAGTGAACGGCGGGGAAGTTACAATGAGCAGTTCTTC. It encodes CASSERRGSYNEQFF.

This clone appeared once. V usage is TRBV5-4 and J usage is TRBJ1-3; D is undetermined. The CDR3 runs to 14 residues. Germline V gene data show CDR1 as SGHNT and CDR2 as YYREEE (reference sequence). Trimming shortened V by 0 bases and J by 0 bases, and 4 bases separated the two germline ends. CDR3 coding DNA: TGTGCCAGCAGCTTGGCGGCCTCTGGAAACACCATATATTTT. Its translation is CASSLAASGNTIYF.

Here the CDR3 reads CASSLAGSYEGGGYTF. CDR3 nucleotide sequence: TGCGCCAGCAGCTTGGCCGGGTCTTATGAGGGCGGAGGCTACACCTTC. The J gene is TRBJ1-2, the V gene TRBV5-1; the D is unclear. V was pared by 0 bases and J by 8 bases, with 20 bases between. The germline CDR1 and CDR2 sequences are SGHRS and YFSETQ. This CDR3 is 16 amino acids long. The whole variable domain, filled in from reference TRBV5-1 and TRBJ1-2, reads KAGVTQTPRYLIKTRGQQVTLSCSPISGHRSVSWYQQTPGQGLQFLFEYFSETQRNKGNFPGRFSGRQFSNSRSEMNVSTLELGDSALYLCASSLAGSYEGGGYTFGSGTRLTVV.

As regards this clone: Other nucleotide sequences in the sample specify the same CDR3. This chain connects TRBV7-2 to TRBJ1-5; 8 nucleotides align to TRBD1. V gave up 5 bases and J gave up 2 bases; unmatched junction bases: 5. Germline V lookup: CDR1 SGHTA, CDR2 FQGNSA. The CDR3 has 15 amino acids. CDR3 amino acids: CASSLGQAGNQPQHF. The CDR3 DNA sequence: TGTGCCAGCAGCCTGGGACAGGCCGGCAATCAGCCCCAGCATTTT.

This clone appeared a few times. The chain recombines TRBV4-1 with TRBJ1-2, with 7 bases fitting TRBD1. Germline loops: CDR1 MGHRA, CDR2 YSYEKL. Trimming at V came to 0 bases and at J to 8 bases, leaving 6 bases not matched to a gene. This CDR3 has 14 residues. The CDR3 spells CASSQDGTVYGYTF. CDR3 coding DNA: TGCGCCAGCAGCCAAGACGGGACAGTCTACGGCTACACCTTC.

The V gene is TRBV4-1, the J gene TRBJ2-7; D is tentatively TRBD1 or TRBD2 (5 bases each). The CDR3 consists of 16 residues. Trimming pared 1 base from V and 3 bases from J, leaving 16 bases between. Germline lookup yields CDR1 MGHRA and CDR2 YSYEKL. The CDR3 DNA reads TGCGCCAGCAGCCAAGGGACGGGGCGGGCCATCTACGAGCAGTACTTC. Encoded protein: CASSQGTGRAIYEQYF.

This chain uses TRBV6-1 with TRBJ1-2; D is uncertain. V was clipped by 6 bases and J by 2 bases, with 7 bases between them. The CDR3 covers 12 residues. CDR1 MNHNS and CDR2 SASEGT come from the germline V gene. Written as DNA, the CDR3 is TGTGCCAGCAGCAACTCAAACTATGGCTACACCTTC. It specifies CASSNSNYGYTF.

The table lists this clone with a count of one. The V gene is TRBV5-4, the J gene TRBJ1-4; tentative D call: TRBD1 (5 bases). Germline V gene lookup returns CDR1 SGHNT and CDR2 YYREEE (reference sequence). Trimming shortened V by 1 base and J by 8 bases, and 12 bases separated the two germline ends. The CDR3 runs to 14 residues. The CDR3 bases are TGTGCCAGCAGCTTGATTGGGGCAGAAGAAAAACTGTTTTTT. It is translated as CASSLIGAEEKLFF.

V is TRBV7-9 and J is TRBJ2-5, with 9 bases identical to TRBD1. Germline V gene lookup returns CDR1 SEHNR and CDR2 FQNEAQ (reference sequence). There are 15 residues in the CDR3. V gave up 5 bases and J gave up 5 bases; unmatched junction bases: 9. The CDR3: CASSRQQGARETQYF. The DNA of the CDR3 is TGTGCCAGCAGCCGACAACAGGGGGCTAGGGAGACCCAGTACTTC.

A remark on this clone: Other DNA sequences within the sample encode an identical CDR3. The chain employs TRBV6-6 and TRBJ1-1, with D unclear. The germline V gene encodes CDR1 MNHNY and CDR2 SVGAGI (reference sequence). The CDR3 consists of 11 residues. The germline V and J ends were trimmed by 5 bases and 2 bases, with 3 bases remaining between them. The CDR3: CASSRNTEAFF. Written as DNA, the CDR3 is TGTGCCAGCAGTCGAAACACTGAAGCTTTCTTT.

The sample holds a few counts of this clone. The V gene is TRBV25-1, the J gene TRBJ1-5; D is undetermined. Between the trimmed V and J ends, which lost 1 base and 0 bases, there was a span of 4 bases. The germline CDR1 and CDR2 sequences are MGHDK and SYGVNS. This CDR3 has 14 amino acids. The CDR3 sequence is CASSESFSNQPQHF. Here the CDR3 DNA reads TGTGCCAGCAGTGAATCTTTTAGCAATCAGCCCCAGCATTTT.

V usage is TRBV19 and J usage is TRBJ1-2; 9 bases line up with TRBD1. V lost 6 bases and J lost 7; bases outside the gene matches: 9. Germline V CDR1 and CDR2: LNHDA, SQIVND (reference sequence). CDR3 length: 14 amino acids. The CDR3 spells CASSLDRGVIGYTF. The CDR3 coding sequence is TGTGCCAGTAGCCTGGACAGGGGAGTTATTGGCTACACCTTC. The full variable domain, with the rest looked up from reference TRBV19 and TRBJ1-2, is DGGITQSPKYLFRKEGQNVTLSCEQNLNHDAMYWYRQDPGQGLRLIYYSQIVNDFQKGDIAEGYSVSREKKESFPLTVTSAQKNPTAFYLCASSLDRGVIGYTFGSGTRLTVV.

This chain joins TRBV2 and TRBJ1-2; TRBD1 aligns across 7 bases. The V segment lost 5 bases and the J segment 4 bases; nucleotides outside the gene matches: 13. The CDR3 contains 16 residues. The germline V gene encodes CDR1 SNHLY and CDR2 FYNNEI. DNA of the CDR3: TGTGCCAGCAGTTGGGTGGTGACAGGGACCCCCTATGGCTACACCTTC. The encoded protein is CASSWVVTGTPYGYTF.

V usage is TRBV28 and J usage is TRBJ1-2, with 7 bases lining up with TRBD1. The CDR3 totals 13 residues. The germline V gene has CDR1 MDHEN and CDR2 SYDVKM. V lost 6 bases and J lost 2; bases outside the gene matches: 3. CDR3 sequence reads: CASRQQGNYGYTF. The CDR3 bases are TGTGCCAGCAGACAACAGGGGAACTATGGCTACACCTTC.

The chain combines TRBV5-4 with TRBJ2-3; the D gene could be TRBD1 or TRBD2 (6 bases each). In germline, CDR1 is SGHNT, CDR2 YYREEE (reference sequence). V lost 4 bases and J lost 1, with 16 bases in between. This CDR3 comprises 16 residues. The DNA of the CDR3 is TGTGCCAGCAGCGTCCTGGGGGGCGCGGGCACAGATACGCAGTATTTT. Its protein is CASSVLGGAGTDTQYF. Supplemented by reference TRBV5-4 and TRBJ2-3, the full variable domain reads ETGVTQSPTHLIKTRGQQVTLRCSSQSGHNTVSWYQQALGQGPQFIFQYYREEENGRGNFPPRFSGLQFPNYSSELNVNALELDDSALYLCASSVLGGAGTDTQYFGPGTRLTVL.

This clone was picked up one time. This chain links TRBV18 with TRBJ2-1, with D possibly matching TRBD2 (7 bases). The germline CDR1 and CDR2 sequences are KGHSH and LQKENI. The CDR3 extends over 15 amino acids. The V and J ends lost 4 bases and 4 bases respectively, with 14 bases between them. The CDR3 here is CASSRQQGGYNEQFF. CDR3 nucleotide sequence: TGTGCCAGCTCACGGCAACAGGGAGGGTACAATGAGCAGTTCTTC.

A single count supports this clone. This chain uses TRBV27 with TRBJ2-1; 9 bases map to TRBD2. Per the germline V gene, CDR1 is MNHEY and CDR2 is SMNVEV (reference sequence). Unmatched junction bases numbered 2, after V lost 0 bases and J lost 2 bases. The CDR3 loop spans 16 amino acids. CDR3 residues: CASSLSQRGAYNEQFF. The CDR3 nucleotides read TGTGCCAGCAGTTTATCACAGCGGGGGGCCTACAATGAGCAGTTCTTC.